The rows below give T cell receptor beta chains drawn from one sample of a study of human thymus T cells. The protocol was immunoSEQ multiplex PCR, while the TCRdb copy is restricted to in-frame clones and leaves out a portion. Here the sample spans fewer than 90,000 clones, 90% to 98% being singletons. The sample was thymus tissue. These receptors came from a boy under two years old with a congenital heart defect but otherwise immunologically healthy. Each CDR3 is given without its conserved first and last residue.

j_call | v_call | cdr3_aa
TRBJ1-2 | TRBV5-6 | ASSLGGGAYGYT
TRBJ1-1 | TRBV7-9 | ASSLGGSSRGVNTEAF
TRBJ2-3 | TRBV18 | ASSLGSSTPTDTQY
TRBJ2-4 | TRBV5-8 | ASSWRLAKNIQY
TRBJ1-2 | TRBV6-5 | ASSKDRSYGYT
TRBJ2-7 | TRBV19 | ASMADRLFVYEQY
TRBJ2-2 | TRBV4-2 | ASSQDTTSSGRALIGELF
TRBJ2-7 | TRBV5-4 | ASSFARQGLYEQY
TRBJ1-1 | TRBV7-8 | ASSSLGRQGLNTEAF
TRBJ1-5 | TRBV6-5 | ASSGDRGGPQH
TRBJ1-6 | TRBV18 | ASSPGGTGIGSYNSPLH
TRBJ1-6 | TRBV6-1 | ASSGKWAIVKSSYNSPLH
TRBJ2-7 | TRBV29-1 | SATGGAASSYEQY
TRBJ1-1 | TRBV5-1 | ASSLGQGHYPEAF
TRBJ1-4 | TRBV11-2 | ASSLGSPHPFPEKLF
TRBJ1-5 | TRBV5-3 | ARSLVVITYSNQPQH
TRBJ2-2 | TRBV11-3 | ASSGDKGITGELF
TRBJ1-2 | TRBV2 | AEHRTYGGHWYGYT
TRBJ2-3 | TRBV18 | ASSRSGNPTDTQY
TRBJ2-5 | TRBV5-4 | ASSFPGTRQETQY
TRBJ2-2 | TRBV19 | ASISDRGKLF
TRBJ2-5 | TRBV30 | AWSVGNRGGKKTQY
TRBJ2-2 | TRBV19 | ASSIAGGELF
TRBJ2-3 | TRBV14 | ASSQVSREDTQY
TRBJ2-2 | TRBV5-1 | ASSLAGTEYTGELF
TRBJ2-3 | TRBV9 | ASTVGGTDTQY
TRBJ1-1 | TRBV6-5 | ASSPGHHIEAF
TRBJ2-4 | TRBV7-9 | ASSSSGFGHLAKNIQY
TRBJ2-2 | TRBV4-2 | ASSQEGQAIRFSSNTGELF
TRBJ2-2 | TRBV7-3 | ASSQTGEWTGELF
TRBJ1-1 | TRBV30 | AWNNTEAF
TRBJ2-3 | TRBV28 | ASSYPGTHGTDTQY
TRBJ1-6 | TRBV11-2 | ASSLDLWWRLSSYNSPLH
TRBJ2-1 | TRBV5-4 | ASSLFGTYNEQF
TRBJ2-3 | TRBV5-6 | ASSSRVTSTDTQY
TRBJ2-5 | TRBV12-5 | ASGSSRETQY
TRBJ2-1 | TRBV12-5 | ASGWGVPYNEQF
TRBJ1-1 | TRBV6-1 | ASSEATNTEAF
TRBJ1-5 | TRBV5-1 | ASSLMSGGDQPQH
TRBJ2-2 | TRBV5-1 | ASSPTGEGGELF
TRBJ2-6 | TRBV4-1 | ASSLGLAGAVIPGANVLT
TRBJ1-5 | TRBV5-1 | ASSRWGGQGSNQPQH
TRBJ2-5 | TRBV15 | ATSGPRGQGTMQETQY
TRBJ1-2 | TRBV4-2 | ASSPRQGRPFYGYT
TRBJ1-2 | TRBV20-1 | SANDPTHP
TRBJ2-7 | TRBV29-1 | SAGTSVYEQY